One sample yielded the 30 T cell receptor beta chains listed below, sequenced in a study of blood T cell repertoires in COVID-19. Method: immunoSEQ multiplex PCR; TCRdb's copy keeps in-frame clones and lacks some. The data hold around 86,000 clones, with around 87% observed a single time. The sample was peripheral blood. The source of these receptors is a human donor with acute or convalescent COVID-19. The donor label of this sample is uncertain.

The CDR3 DNA is TGTGCCTGGGGTGGGTTACAGGGAAACACCATATATTTT. Encoded protein: CAWGGLQGNTIYF. The J gene is TRBJ1-3, the V gene TRBV30; D not certain. The CDR3 is 13 amino acids. V gave up 5 bases and J gave up 4 bases, with 12 bases separating them. In germline, CDR1 is GTSNPN, CDR2 SVGIG (reference sequence).

The chain combines TRBV7-9 with TRBJ1-2, with D perhaps matching TRBD1 (5 bases). This CDR3 is 14 amino acids long. Trimming removed 5 bases from V and 3 bases from J, with 13 bases in between. Germline CDR1 is SEHNR and CDR2 is FQNEAQ (reference sequence). This CDR3 is CASSLSDSYYGYTF. For the CDR3, the DNA is TGTGCCAGCAGCCTCTCCGACAGCTACTATGGCTACACCTTC. Looking up the rest from reference TRBV7-9 and TRBJ1-2 gives the full variable domain: DTGVSQNPRHKITKRGQNVTFRCDPISEHNRLYWYRQTLGQGPEFLTYFQNEAQLEKSRLLSDRFSAERPKGSFSTLEIQRTEQGDSAMYLCASSLSDSYYGYTFGSGTRLTVV.

V usage is TRBV6-2 or TRBV6-3 and J usage is TRBJ2-4; D remains ambiguous. V gave up 4 bases and J gave up 5 bases, with 9 bases separating them. Germline-derived CDR1 and CDR2 are MNHEY and SVGEGT. This CDR3 has 13 residues. The CDR3 loop reads CASSFLSQNIQYF. CDR3 in DNA: TGTGCCAGCAGTTTCCTGTCTCAAAACATTCAGTACTTC.

This clone has only a few counts. The gene calls are TRBV6-2 or TRBV6-3 and TRBJ1-6; possible D gene TRBD1, 6 bases. CDR1 and CDR2 (germline): MNHEY, SVGEGT. V was shortened by 2 bases and J by 13 bases, with 12 bases between the two germline ends. The CDR3 length is 13 residues. Here the CDR3 DNA reads TGTGCCAGCAGTTACGAGGGGGATCGGCCCCTCCACTTT. As protein: CASSYEGDRPLHF.

This clone was recorded a few times. The chain links TRBV5-1 to TRBJ1-3; D is unclear. Trimming took off 0 bases at V and 0 bases at J, with 10 bases between the two ends. There are 16 residues in the CDR3. Germline CDR1 SGHRS, CDR2 YFSETQ. The CDR3 coding sequence is TGCGCCAGCAGCTTGGACAGTTTGGGCTCTGGAAACACCATATATTTT. This encodes CASSLDSLGSGNTIYF.

The chain combines TRBV7-8 with TRBJ1-5; no definite D call. Between the trimmed V and J ends, which lost 0 bases and 2 bases, there was a span of 11 bases. The CDR3 runs to 16 residues. CDR1 is SGHVS, CDR2 FQNEAQ, per germline. CDR3: CASSLAQTSGNQPQHF. For the CDR3, the DNA is TGTGCCAGCAGCTTAGCCCAGACTAGTGGCAATCAGCCCCAGCATTTT.

The V call is TRBV5-4, the J call TRBJ1-2, with D perhaps matching TRBD1 (6 bases). The germline gives CDR1 SGHNT, CDR2 YYREEE (reference sequence). The CDR3 has 13 residues. The V end was cut by 5 bases, the J end by 2 bases, with 10 bases between. The CDR3 DNA is TGTGCCAGCAGACCACAGGGAAACTATGGCTACACCTTC. The encoded protein is CASRPQGNYGYTF.

This chain uses TRBV6-5 with TRBJ2-1, with 11 bases that match TRBD1. CDR3 length equals 15 residues. V trimming: 6 bases; J trimming: 9 bases; junction bases outside the gene matches: 10. Germline V gives CDR1 MNHEY, CDR2 SVGAGI. The CDR3 DNA reads as TGTGCCAGCAGATTATCCCAGGACAGGGGGCTTGAGCAGTTCTTC. It translates to CASRLSQDRGLEQFF.

This chain uses TRBV5-6 with TRBJ2-7; tentatively, D is TRBD1 (5 bases). The germline gives CDR1 SGHDT, CDR2 YYEEEE. Trimming removed 1 base from V and 0 bases from J, with 11 bases in between. CDR3 length: 15 amino acids. The chain's CDR3 is CASSLRQLSSYEQYF. In DNA, the CDR3 is TGTGCCAGCAGCTTGAGACAGTTATCCTCCTACGAGCAGTACTTC.

V is TRBV15 and J is TRBJ1-5; a possible D gene is TRBD1 (6 bases). This CDR3 has 15 amino acids. The germline V gene has CDR1 LNHNV and CDR2 YYDKDF (reference sequence). The ends were cut back, 1 base at V and 4 bases at J, with 11 bases in the middle. CDR3 bases: TGTGCCACCAGCAGAGGAAGGACAGATAATCAGCCCCAGCATTTT. It yields the protein CATSRGRTDNQPQHF.

The chain employs TRBV12-3 or TRBV12-4 and TRBJ1-2, with TRBD1 matching 7 bases. J lost 5 bases, V lost 4 bases, and 4 bases had no gene match. The CDR3 extends over 13 amino acids. CDR3 in amino acids: CASSSKQGYGYTF. CDR3 DNA: TGTGCCAGCAGTTCAAAACAGGGGTATGGCTACACCTTC.

Remarks on this clone: Other DNA sequences in the same sample also yield this CDR3. The chain is built from TRBV29-1 and TRBJ1-1, with TRBD1 identical over 9 bases. Germline values: CDR1 SQVTM, CDR2 ANQGSEA. Trimming cost V 4 bases and J 3 bases; bases outside gene matches: 0. The CDR3 is made up of 12 amino acids. CDR3 sequence: CSVGQGDTEAFF. CDR3 bases: TGCAGCGTTGGACAGGGGGACACTGAAGCTTTCTTT.

The V call is TRBV7-2, the J call TRBJ2-7, with 9 bases aligning to TRBD1. CDR3 length: 15 residues. V gave up 6 bases and J gave up 5 bases; unmatched junction bases: 11. Germline V gene lookup returns CDR1 SGHTA and CDR2 FQGNSA. CDR3 in DNA: TGTGCCAGCAGGCCTCCGGGACAGGGTTTCCACGAGCAGTACTTC. Protein product: CASRPPGQGFHEQYF.

In DNA form, the CDR3 reads TGTGCCATCAGTGATGGGGACAAAGCCTACGAGCAGTACTTC. Translation gives CAISDGDKAYEQYF. The chain recombines TRBV10-3 with TRBJ2-7, with D possibly being TRBD1 (6 bases). Germline V CDR1 and CDR2: ENHRY, SYGVKD. The CDR3 extends over 14 amino acids. V was cut by 3 bases and J by 2 bases, with 11 bases left in between.

This clone was observed once. V gene TRBV19 combines with J gene TRBJ1-1, with a weak D call TRBD1 (5 bases). CDR1 and CDR2 from the germline V gene are LNHDA and SQIVND (reference sequence). The CDR3 totals 15 residues. V was clipped by 8 bases and J by 3 bases, with 19 bases between them. The CDR3 DNA sequence: TGTGCCAGTTCGTTGCAGGGAGGGATTGACACTGAAGCTTTCTTT. Its translation: CASSLQGGIDTEAFF.

The rearrangement links TRBV6-2 or TRBV6-3 to TRBJ1-5; D possibly corresponds to TRBD1 (5 bases). In germline, CDR1 is MNHEY, CDR2 SVGEGT. This CDR3 is built from 16 residues. V was trimmed by 2 bases and J by 0 bases, leaving 11 bases between them. Here the CDR3 reads CASSYGGGYSNQPQHF. The CDR3 DNA reads TGTGCCAGCAGTTACGGCGGGGGATATAGCAATCAGCCCCAGCATTTT.

The chain is built from TRBV10-3 and TRBJ1-6; the D is unclear. V gave up 2 bases and J gave up 5 bases, with 10 bases separating them. Germline CDR1 reads ENHRY; CDR2 reads SYGVKD. The CDR3 has 15 amino acids. The CDR3 spells CAISEVVLDNSPLHF. The CDR3 DNA reads TGTGCCATCAGTGAGGTGGTATTAGATAATTCACCCCTCCACTTT.

The chain recombines TRBV10-3 with TRBJ2-3, with D tentatively TRBD1 (6 bases). Germline V gene lookup returns CDR1 ENHRY and CDR2 SYGVKD. The CDR3 contains 15 residues. Deletions cut 3 bases from V and 5 bases from J, with 15 bases between. The CDR3 nucleotides are TGTGCCATCAGTGAAATCTGGACAGAAGGAGATACGCAGTATTTT. Translating gives CAISEIWTEGDTQYF.

The chain has TRBV3-1 (or the pseudogene TRBV3-2) and TRBJ2-7, with 10 bases lining up with TRBD2. Per the germline V gene, CDR1 is LGHDT and CDR2 is YNNKEL (reference sequence). After removal of 6 bases from V and 4 bases from J, the junction contained 3 bases not matched to a gene. CDR3 length: 13 residues. CDR3 nucleotide sequence: TGTGCCAGCAGTCTGACTAGCGGGTACGAGCAGTACTTC. Its protein product is CASSLTSGYEQYF.

The chain combines TRBV5-1 with TRBJ1-3; tentative D call: TRBD1 (6 bases). V was clipped by 0 bases and J by 2 bases, with 15 bases between them. CDR3 length equals 17 residues. Per germline, CDR1 SGHRS and CDR2 YFSETQ. The CDR3 DNA reads as TGCGCCAGCAGCTTGGGGTCGGCGGGGGCCACTGGAAACACCATATATTTT. It specifies CASSLGSAGATGNTIYF.

The rearrangement links TRBV5-4 to TRBJ2-3, with 16 bases matching TRBD2. J was trimmed by 14 bases and V by 0 bases; bases with no gene match: 6. There are 15 residues in the CDR3. The V gene's germline CDR1 is SGHNT and CDR2 YYREEE (reference sequence). The CDR3 here is CASSLEGLAGGQLYF. CDR3 DNA: TGTGCCAGCAGCTTGGAGGGACTAGCGGGGGGGCAGTTGTATTTT.

The genes are TRBV19 and TRBJ1-2, with D perhaps matching TRBD1 (5 bases). CDR3 length: 13 residues. V lost 4 bases to trimming and J lost 4 bases, with 10 bases between them. Germline CDR1 is LNHDA and CDR2 is SQIVND (reference sequence). CDR3 bases: TGTGCCAGTAGTACCGGACATTCCTATGGCTACACCTTC. Translated, it gives CASSTGHSYGYTF.

The chain carries TRBV7-8 and TRBJ1-3; D is perhaps TRBD1 (5 bases). V lost 1 base, J lost 7 bases, and 14 bases lay in between. This CDR3 contains 15 residues. Germline CDR1 reads SGHVS; CDR2 reads FQNEAQ. The CDR3 region has the DNA TGTGCCAGCAGCTTAGGGGGCTTAGGATGGAACACCATATATTTT. This sequence encodes CASSLGGLGWNTIYF.

This chain joins TRBV6-5 and TRBJ1-1, with D possibly TRBD1 on 6 matching bases. CDR3 length equals 14 residues. Between the trimmed V and J ends, which lost 6 bases and 3 bases, there was a span of 14 bases. CDR1 and CDR2 (germline): MNHEY, SVGAGI. CDR3 residues: CASRWGPRDTEAFF. In nucleotides, the CDR3 is TGTGCCAGCAGATGGGGGCCGCGGGACACTGAAGCTTTCTTT.

This clone was observed once. As DNA, the CDR3 is TGCAGCGGACAGAGGAACACTGAAGCTTTCTTT. This encodes CSGQRNTEAFF. This chain uses TRBV20-1 with TRBJ1-1; a weak D match, TRBD1 (6 bases). The CDR3 runs 11 residues. In germline, CDR1 is DFQATT, CDR2 SNEGSKA (reference sequence).

This clone was picked up one time. This chain uses TRBV19 with TRBJ2-1, with 7 bases aligning to TRBD2. Germline CDR1 and CDR2: LNHDA and SQIVND (reference sequence). CDR3 size: 13 residues. The junction had 6 bases not matched to a gene; V was cut back by 7 bases and J by 6 bases. CDR3 DNA: TGTGCCAGTACGATCGGGGGGTTCAATGAGCAGTTCTTC. Protein product: CASTIGGFNEQFF.

The chain combines TRBV5-1 with TRBJ1-3, with unresolved D. CDR3 size: 13 residues. The germline V gene has CDR1 SGHRS and CDR2 YFSETQ. V lost 7 bases, J lost 4 bases, and 12 bases lay in between. CDR3 nucleotide sequence: TGCGCCAGCGGGGAGGGATCCGGAAACACCATATATTTT. Protein product: CASGEGSGNTIYF.

J is TRBJ1-6 and V is TRBV6-5; 7 bases fit TRBD1. V trimming: 5 bases; J trimming: 5 bases; junction bases outside the gene matches: 3. The CDR3 has 14 amino acids. From germline, CDR1 is MNHEY and CDR2 SVGAGI. Written as DNA, the CDR3 is TGTGCCAGCAGTAGGGACAGAGATAATTCACCCCTCCACTTT. This gives the protein CASSRDRDNSPLHF.

This chain joins TRBV7-9 and TRBJ1-6; tentative D call: TRBD1 (5 bases). CDR3 length: 14 amino acids. V lost 1 base and J 9 bases, leaving 10 bases between the germline ends. CDR1 SEHNR and CDR2 FQNEAQ come from the germline V gene (reference sequence). The CDR3 nucleotides are TGTGCCAGCAGCTTAGGGGACTTGCTTTCACCCCTCCACTTT. This encodes CASSLGDLLSPLHF.

The chain has TRBV18 and TRBJ2-5; 8 bases line up with TRBD2. The germline gives CDR1 KGHSH, CDR2 LQKENI. The CDR3 length is 17 residues. V lost 0 bases to trimming and J lost 2 bases; unmatched junction nucleotides: 8. The DNA of the CDR3 is TGTGCCAGCTCACCACCAATTGGCGGGGGGAGTCAAGAGACCCAGTACTTC. Translated, it gives CASSPPIGGGSQETQYF.